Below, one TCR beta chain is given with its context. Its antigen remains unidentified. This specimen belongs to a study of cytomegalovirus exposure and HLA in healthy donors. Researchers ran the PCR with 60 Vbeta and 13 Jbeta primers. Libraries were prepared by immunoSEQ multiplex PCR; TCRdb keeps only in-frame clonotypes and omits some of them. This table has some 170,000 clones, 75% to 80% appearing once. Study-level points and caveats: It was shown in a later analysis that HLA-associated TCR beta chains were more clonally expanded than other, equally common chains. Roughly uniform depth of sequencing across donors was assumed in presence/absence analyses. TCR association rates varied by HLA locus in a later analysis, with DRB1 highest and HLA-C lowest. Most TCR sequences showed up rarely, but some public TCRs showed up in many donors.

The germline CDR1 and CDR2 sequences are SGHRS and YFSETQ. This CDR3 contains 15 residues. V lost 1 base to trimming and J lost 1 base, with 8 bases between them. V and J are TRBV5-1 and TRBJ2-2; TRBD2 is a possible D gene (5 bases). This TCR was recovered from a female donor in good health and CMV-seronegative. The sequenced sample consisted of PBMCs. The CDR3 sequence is CASSLLAQNTGELFF. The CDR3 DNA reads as TGCGCCAGCAGCTTGTTAGCGCAGAACACCGGGGAGCTGTTTTTT.